This TCR beta chain was recovered during a study of HIV-infected patients and healthy controls (dated by TCRdb to the mid-2010s). As for the study more broadly: The study asked whether deep sequencing of the TCR repertoire from small blood samples of HIV patients could detect immune perturbation and reconstitution. Overall study results and their limits: Only sixteen HIV-infected individuals were processed, which the authors considered a major limit on how widely the findings apply. Healthy controls shared more CDR3s between individuals than HIV+ patients, by Jaccard index and by count of highly shared sequences. HLA typing of donors was not performed in the study. HIV-infected repertoires had significantly higher mean Gini indices than controls, possibly reflecting oligoclonality. Compared with controls, HIV-infected patients showed significantly different mean usage of eight alpha and eight beta V genes. Size-matched repertoire data did not replicate the apparent post-therapy recovery of the Gini index in HIV-infected patients. Slight age and sex profile differences between the study cohorts did not explain the observed diversity differences. During therapy, HIV-associated CDR3s significantly decreased in frequency, while CMV-associated CDR3s did not change significantly, though most became more frequent. Compared with untreated HIV+ repertoires, healthy control repertoires had roughly threefold more distinct CDR3s and higher Shannon diversity. Pairing of alpha and beta chains was not determined in the samples. Comparisons were complicated by unequal numbers of distinct sequences between patients and controls, and rare events from HIV-infected data were overweighted by size-matching. Sequencing depth was restricted by the use of whole blood, which also prevented the dynamics of distinct T-cell subpopulations from being separated. Alpha-chain CDR3s from MAIT cells occurred at high frequency in healthy controls but were severely depleted in HIV+ repertoires.

Whole blood was used without fractionating the cells, so the repertoire represented all peripheral T cells without sorting. Around ten uninfected healthy donors were sampled as controls, a few of whom were sampled twice roughly twelve weeks apart. A roughly 2.5 ml sample of peripheral blood was drawn into Tempus tubes for RNA extraction. Residual genomic DNA was removed with the TURBO-DNase kit and globin mRNA was depleted with GLOBINclear. Reverse transcription of approximately 500 ng RNA was performed with SuperScript III using primers directed against the alpha and beta constant regions. Separate libraries for the alpha and beta chains were generated through chain-specific third strand synthesis that incorporated multiplexing indices. The protocol used a single primer pair to amplify all rearrangements within a chain, which avoided primer bias, and attached molecular barcodes to each cDNA molecule. Purified cDNA was ligated with T4 RNA Ligase 1 onto a 5' RACE adapter bearing a random hexamer and the SP2 sequencing primer site. Second strand synthesis was performed with Phusion polymerase and primed from the SP2 site, and slow temperature ramps were applied to favor optimal annealing. Joined together, two random hexamer sequences that had both been added before amplification formed the 12-nucleotide barcode of each molecule. An amplification PCR of around 25 cycles with P5s and P7 primers came after a short first PCR that had added P5 and P7 adapter elements plus a second index. A total of about 30 PCR cycles were applied to the libraries, which were quantified on a Qubit, sized on a Bioanalyzer, and diluted to 4 nM. The normalized libraries were sequenced on an Illumina MiSeq using 2 x 250 paired-end kits. Reverse transcription reactions were cleaned up on MinElute columns and eluted into roughly 10 ul Tris-Cl. Adapter ligations ran for 23 hours at 16 degrees C and were afterwards cleaned with AMPure XP beads at a 1:1 ratio. The study's own analysis went as follows. A modified Decombinator that output V, J, insert and barcode information was used to process the demultiplexed FASTQ files. Sequences sharing a barcode but differing from the dominant sequence were discarded as errors, and barcodes clustered at Levenshtein distance 3 were counted to estimate original cDNA molecules. The R packages ineq, vegan, igraph and RCytoscape were used for downstream analyses, with IMGT nomenclature and CDR3 definitions applied. The authors computed V gene usage over distinct sequences and counted each TCR a single time to avoid skew from clonal expansion. Similarity networks connected unique CDR3 amino acid sequences within a donor whenever two sequences differed by a single Levenshtein edit. In the repertoires, a search was made for a compiled set of published HIV-specific CDR3s (around 95 alpha, several hundred beta) and CMV-specific CDR3s (approximately 13 alpha, some 250 beta). Random subsampling to size-matched repertoires showed patients' decreased diversity was not caused by their lower sequence numbers. The public reads were run again by TCRdb, first through fastp at Q25 and then through MiXCR, and only productive beta chains were kept. Every CDR3 protein is listed once, alongside the most common genes and DNA of its rows. These V and J calls rely on TCRdb rather than the paper's analysis. This sample gives fewer than 20,000 distinct CDR3 sequences in total; 10% to 15% of them show up just once. The ten largest clones add up to around 10% of the sample.

On this clonotype itself: Its antigen is still unknown. No base quality information exists; no much larger clone differs at one position.

V gives up 2 bases and J gives up 7 bases, and the segment between their germline ends measures 6 bases. Based on the germline V gene, the CDR1 and CDR2 sequences are MNHEY and SVGAGI. The CDR3 spans 12 residues, from the cysteine through the phenylalanine. CDR3 DNA is the only sequence kept; it has 36 bases, read in frame from the first base. Source material: blood. The TCR originated in an adult in good health. Here the chain combines TRBV6-5 and TRBJ1-5, with the D segment identity uncertain. In nucleotide form, the sequence is TGTGCCAGCAGTTACAGCGGACAGCCCCAGCATTTT. It specifies CASSYSGQPQHF.